The 27 T cell receptor beta chains in this list originate from one sample, sequenced in a study of CD8+CD57+ T cells in acquired aplastic anemia. Investigators profiled TCR beta VDJ and CDR3 from genomic DNA template. MiXCR, applied by TCRdb to the reads, yields one record per CDR3 protein. The sample holds about 160,000 distinct CDR3 sequences, roughly 45% seen once. Sequenced: sorted CD4+, CD8+, or CD8+CD57+ T cells (not recorded which) from PBMCs. These receptors all come from a human donor in good health.

V gene TRBV7-9 combines with J gene TRBJ1-2, with D maybe TRBD1 (5 bases). Per the germline V gene, CDR1 is SEHNR and CDR2 is FQNEAQ (reference sequence). The CDR3 length is 13 residues. V lost 5 bases and J lost 4, with 11 bases in between. The CDR3 loop is CASSVGDLYGYTF. In DNA, the CDR3 is TGTGCCAGCAGCGTAGGGGACCTCTATGGCTACACCTTC.

This clonotype was seen many times. The gene calls are TRBV20-1 and TRBJ2-7; the match to TRBD1 covers 9 bases. The CDR3 spans 14 residues. V lost 3 bases, J lost 5 bases, and 8 bases stayed unmatched. CDR1 and CDR2 (germline): DFQATT, SNEGSKA (reference sequence). The CDR3 loop reads CSASRGTGWDEQYF. The CDR3 nucleotides read TGCAGTGCTAGTCGGGGGACAGGGTGGGACGAGCAGTACTTC.

As concerns this clonotype: This clone may be a read error of a much larger clone one base away. The CDR3 does not close with the conserved phenylalanine or tryptophan, likely indicating a read error. The chain carries TRBV6-1 and TRBJ1-2, with TRBD1 matching over 10 bases. The CDR3 consists of 14 residues. The V segment lost 6 bases and the J segment 3 bases; nucleotides outside the gene matches: 4. Germline loops: CDR1 MNHNS, CDR2 SASEGT. This chain's CDR3 is CASRSGQGYYGYTI. The CDR3, as DNA: TGTGCCAGCAGATCGGGACAGGGGTACTATGGCTACACCATC.

Details on this clonotype: A much bigger clone sits one base away, suggesting this may be a read error. The chain recombines TRBV20-1 with TRBJ2-2; maybe TRBD2 (7 bases). CDR1 is DFQATT, CDR2 SNEGSKA, per germline (reference sequence). Between the trimmed V and J ends, which lost 5 bases and 6 bases, there was a span of 19 bases. The CDR3 is made up of 15 amino acids. CDR3 sequence (DNA): TGCAGTGCTCTCCCGCGGGGGCGAATACCCGGGGAGCTGTTTTTT. This gives the protein CSALPRGRIPGELFF.

This clonotype was counted at least ten times. The chain links TRBV12-3 or TRBV12-4 to TRBJ2-7, with TRBD2 as a possible D gene (5 bases). V lost 5 bases, J lost 9 bases, and 23 bases lay in between. The CDR3 is 15 residues long. In DNA form, the CDR3 reads TGTGCCAGCAGTCTGGACGGACGCCGGGGATTGGGGCAGTACTTC. Its translation is CASSLDGRRGLGQYF.

V gene TRBV7-3 combines with J gene TRBJ2-1; the match to TRBD2 covers 11 bases. This CDR3 region has 15 residues. With V trimmed by 1 base and J by 7 bases, 3 bases remained unmatched. Germline V gene sequence: CDR1 SGHTA, CDR2 FQGTGA. The CDR3 nucleotides are TGTGCCAGCAGCTTAATGGCTAGCGGGAGGAATGAGCAGTTCTTC. Amino acids: CASSLMASGRNEQFF.

This clonotype was recorded at least ten times. V and J are TRBV9 and TRBJ1-3; D call uncertain. Deletions cut 4 bases from V and 0 bases from J, with 11 bases between. CDR1 SGDLS and CDR2 YYNGEE come from the germline V gene. The CDR3 length is 15 residues. CDR3 nucleotides: TGTGCCAGCAGCCCCCGAGGACCCTCTGGAAACACCATATATTTT. Translating gives CASSPRGPSGNTIYF.

The chain has TRBV6-1 and TRBJ1-5; D is undetermined. V was cut by 7 bases and J by 4 bases, with 11 bases left in between. Germline V gene sequence: CDR1 MNHNS, CDR2 SASEGT. The CDR3 consists of 13 residues. Here the CDR3 DNA reads TGTGCCAGCATCCGGACTGGGAATCAGCCCCAGCATTTT. Residues: CASIRTGNQPQHF.

This clonotype was observed a handful of times. This chain joins TRBV15 and TRBJ1-1; maybe TRBD1 (6 bases). The V and J ends lost 3 bases and 3 bases respectively, with 20 bases between them. CDR1 LNHNV and CDR2 YYDKDF come from the germline V gene (reference sequence). The CDR3 covers 17 residues. CDR3 region: CATSRNRELAIHTEAFF. DNA of the CDR3: TGTGCCACCAGCAGGAACAGGGAGTTGGCTATTCACACTGAAGCTTTCTTT. Supplemented by reference TRBV15 and TRBJ1-1, the full variable domain reads DAMVIQNPRYQVTQFGKPVTLSCSQTLNHNVMYWYQQKSSQAPKLLFHYYDKDFNNEADTPDNFQSRRPNTSFCFLDIRSPGLGDTAMYLCATSRNRELAIHTEAFFGQGTRLTVV.

On this clonotype itself: At one end the junction does not follow the germline gene, possibly because of a read error. V usage is TRBV29-1 and J usage is TRBJ2-7, with unresolved D. The CDR3 sequence is 12 residues long. Looked up from germline, CDR1 is SQVTM and CDR2 is ANQGSEA. CDR3: CSVGSVSYQQYF. The CDR3 nucleotides read TGCAGCGTTGGATCCGTGTCCTACCAGCAGTACTTC.

The V gene is TRBV10-3, the J gene TRBJ2-7; TRBD2 matches at 11 bases. The CDR3 length is 12 residues. Germline assignment: CDR1 ENHRY and CDR2 SYGVKD. V was clipped by 9 bases and J by 3 bases; unmatched bases: 1. This chain's CDR3 is CAIGTSGYEQYF. CDR3 bases: TGTGCCATTGGGACTAGCGGCTACGAGCAGTACTTC.

This sequence joins TRBV10-3 and TRBJ1-3; D might be TRBD1 (6 bases). The germline V gene has CDR1 ENHRY and CDR2 SYGVKD. V was clipped by 6 bases and J by 0 bases, with 21 bases between them. This CDR3 contains 18 residues. The CDR3 sequence: CAIRSGQGREISGNTIYF. The CDR3 nucleotides read TGTGCCATCAGATCCGGGCAGGGGAGGGAAATCTCTGGAAACACCATATATTTT.

This clonotype has ten or more counts. The V call is TRBV3-1, the J call TRBJ2-5; D gene unclear. This CDR3 is built from 17 residues. The germline V gene has CDR1 LGHDT and CDR2 YNNKEL (reference sequence). V was pared by 3 bases and J by 4 bases, with 21 bases between. The CDR3 DNA reads as TGTGCCAGCAGCCAGTACAACCGTTGGTCTAGTGGAGAGACCCAGTACTTC. It specifies CASSQYNRWSSGETQYF.

This clonotype was seen ten or more times. The chain couples TRBV11-2 to TRBJ2-2, with D perhaps matching TRBD2 (6 bases). Per germline, CDR1 SGHAT and CDR2 FQNNGV. CDR3 length: 15 residues. Deletions cut 3 bases from V and 0 bases from J, with 8 bases between. The CDR3 coding sequence is TGTGCCAGCAGCTTTGGCGGGGCGAACACCGGGGAGCTGTTTTTT. Residues: CASSFGGANTGELFF.

This clonotype was observed a few times. This may be a read error: a much more frequent sequence differs by one nucleotide. CDR3 amino acids: CATSATSGRAPLDEQLF. CDR3 sequence (DNA): TGTGCCACCAGTGCGACTAGCGGGAGGGCCCCGTTGGATGAGCAGCTCTTC. V and J are TRBV24-1 and TRBJ2-1; the match to TRBD2 covers 14 bases. The CDR3 length is 17 residues. The germline gives CDR1 KGHDR, CDR2 SFDVKD.

The V and J genes are TRBV20-1 and TRBJ1-5; tentatively, D is TRBD1 (5 bases). The V gene's germline CDR1 is DFQATT and CDR2 SNEGSKA (reference sequence). The CDR3 extends over 13 amino acids. The CDR3 protein is CSAGGNSNQPQHF. DNA of the CDR3: TGCAGCGCTGGGGGAAATAGCAATCAGCCCCAGCATTTT.

The J gene is TRBJ2-3, the V gene TRBV7-3; no clear D. CDR3 length: 12 residues. V lost 6 bases, J lost 5 bases, and 9 bases lay in between. Germline CDR1 and CDR2: SGHTA and FQGTGA. CDR3 protein: CASRAEGDTQYF. CDR3 sequence (DNA): TGTGCCAGCAGAGCCGAAGGAGATACGCAGTATTTT.

The chain joins TRBV24-1 to TRBJ1-1, with D uncertain. The germline CDR1 and CDR2 sequences are KGHDR and SFDVKD. This CDR3 contains 13 residues. V was shortened by 7 bases and J by 4 bases, with 12 bases between the two germline ends. CDR3: CATRLTDTTEAFF. As DNA, the CDR3 is TGTGCCACCAGACTAACTGACACCACTGAAGCTTTCTTT.

This clonotype has ten or more counts. The chain joins TRBV19 to TRBJ1-1; TRBD1 agrees at 9 bases. Germline V gene lookup returns CDR1 LNHDA and CDR2 SQIVND (reference sequence). V lost 10 bases and J lost 8; bases outside the gene matches: 8. CDR3 size: 12 residues. DNA for the CDR3: TGTGCCACCGGACAGGGGAGACCAGAAGCTTTCTTT. This translates into CATGQGRPEAFF. Full variable domain (missing parts from reference TRBV19 and TRBJ1-1): DGGITQSPKYLFRKEGQNVTLSCEQNLNHDAMYWYRQDPGQGLRLIYYSQIVNDFQKGDIAEGYSVSREKKESFPLTVTSAQKNPTAFYLCATGQGRPEAFFGQGTRLTVV.

This clonotype came up many times. The chain recombines TRBV5-1 with TRBJ2-4, with a tentative D call TRBD2 (6 bases). Trimming left V 0 bases short and J 7 bases short, with 11 bases between. The germline V gene encodes CDR1 SGHRS and CDR2 YFSETQ. The CDR3 totals 14 residues. The chain's CDR3 is CASSLADYPNIQYF. The CDR3 nucleotides read TGCGCCAGCAGCTTGGCGGACTATCCCAACATTCAGTACTTC.

This clonotype appeared a few times. The rearrangement uses TRBV5-1 and TRBJ2-7, with D unresolved. Trimming left V 4 bases short and J 0 bases short, with 11 bases between. The CDR3 covers 14 residues. Germline V gives CDR1 SGHRS, CDR2 YFSETQ. CDR3 bases: TGCGCCAGCAGCCCCTCAATAAGCTCCTACGAGCAGTACTTC. Translated: CASSPSISSYEQYF.

This chain connects TRBV4-3 to TRBJ2-3; maybe TRBD2 (5 bases). V gave up 1 base and J gave up 0 bases, with 11 bases separating them. Germline V lookup: CDR1 LGHNA, CDR2 YSLEER. The CDR3 is 16 amino acids. For the CDR3, the DNA is TGCGCCAGCAGCCAAGGGGCTAGCCCTAGCACAGATACGCAGTATTTT. As protein: CASSQGASPSTDTQYF.

About this clonotype itself: This may be a read error, as it is one base from a much larger clone. The chain combines TRBV10-3 with TRBJ2-5; D not certain. CDR3 length equals 12 residues. CDR1 and CDR2 (germline): ENHRY, SYGVKD. With 5 bases removed from V and 7 bases from J, the gap between germline ends came to 11 bases. The CDR3 region has the DNA TGTGCCATCAGTCCCCATGGTGGGACCCAGTACTTC. It specifies CAISPHGGTQYF.

The chain couples TRBV29-1 to TRBJ2-3; TRBD2 agrees at 12 bases. The V and J ends lost 3 bases and 2 bases, in that order; junction bases with no gene match: 9. Germline loops: CDR1 SQVTM, CDR2 ANQGSEA. This CDR3 is built from 17 residues. The CDR3, as DNA: TGCAGCGTTGATCTAGGGCTAGCGGGGGGGCTCACAGATACGCAGTATTTT. As protein: CSVDLGLAGGLTDTQYF.

The rearrangement links TRBV10-1 to TRBJ2-6; a possible D gene is TRBD1 (6 bases). Germline loops: CDR1 WNHNN, CDR2 SYGVQD (reference sequence). The CDR3 covers 14 residues. V was clipped by 4 bases and J by 2 bases, with 6 bases between them. DNA for the CDR3: TGCGCCAGCAGTGCAGGGGCTGGGGCCAACGTCCTGACTTTC. This codes for CASSAGAGANVLTF.

In its sample, this clonotype was seen a few times. The chain employs TRBV4-1 and TRBJ2-3, with 7 nucleotides matching TRBD2. V shed 1 base, J shed 2 bases, and the junction held 12 bases outside the gene matches. The CDR3 is made up of 18 amino acids. Germline V lookup: CDR1 MGHRA, CDR2 YSYEKL. CDR3 coding DNA: TGCGCCAGCAGCCAAGCTACTGGGGGTAGCGGGTACACAGATACGCAGTATTTT. It yields the protein CASSQATGGSGYTDTQYF.

This clonotype was detected ten times or more. J is TRBJ1-1 and V is TRBV5-4; D perhaps matches TRBD1 (6 bases). The V and J ends lost 4 bases and 11 bases respectively, with 21 bases between them. Germline V gives CDR1 SGHNT, CDR2 YYREEE (reference sequence). There are 14 residues in the CDR3. The CDR3 reads CASSTDRSGLGAFF. The CDR3 nucleotides read TGTGCCAGCAGCACAGACAGGTCCGGTCTGGGGGCTTTCTTT.